This T cell receptor beta chain was retrieved from a study of blood T cell repertoires in COVID-19. Turning to the study itself: Sites in the United States, Italy and Spain provided acute and convalescent COVID-19 samples. Sources were T cells, B-cell-depleted T cells, or PBMCs; the material itself was cDNA or gDNA.

Study processing details: Estimates of nucleated cell counts were drawn from the amplification of reference gene primers. Assay: immunoSEQ multiplex PCR; the TCRdb copy retains only in-frame clones and omits some. The V and J calls and clone size were taken over from that table, and D and trimming were inferred from the DNA. The table has some 200,000 clones, 80% to 90% seen once. Germline loops: CDR1 SGHNT, CDR2 YYREEE (reference sequence). The V gene end was trimmed by 3 bases and the J gene end by 5 bases; junction bases not matched to a gene: 4. The CDR3 extends over 16 amino acids. Sequencing was performed on peripheral blood. The V gene is TRBV5-4, the J gene TRBJ2-2, with 13 nucleotides matching TRBD2. This TCR came from a man aged 50 to 60 with acute or convalescent COVID-19. In DNA form, the CDR3 reads TGTGCCAGCAGCTCAGGACTAGCGGGGGCGACCGGGGAGCTGTTTTTT. This codes for CASSSGLAGATGELFF.